This TCR beta chain was found in a study of T cells in Graves' hyperthyroidism and ophthalmopathy. Uncontrolled infections, other autoimmune diseases, pregnancy or lactation led to exclusion of patients. This clonotype came up many times. The antigen is unknown. The CDR3 is 13 amino acids. Per the germline V gene, CDR1 is SGHTA and CDR2 is FQGNSA. With 1 base removed from V and 1 base from J, the gap between germline ends came to 4 bases. The investigators amplified TCR beta CDR3 regions from RNA transcripts. In the first-round RT-PCR of the TCR CDR3, the HTBI primer set was used. In TCRdb, the multiplex PCR reads were re-called with MiXCR into one record per CDR3 protein. Among 560,000 or so distinct CDR3 sequences, just over 45% were seen once, and the ten largest hold about 7.8%. The study's findings and limits: Patients with ophthalmopathy were separated from those with stable hyperthyroidism by a 13 V-J model. Most expanded thyroid clonotypes above 0.001 also appeared in blood.

The sequenced sample consisted of peripheral blood or thyroid tissue (not recorded which). This receptor was obtained from a woman younger than 35 with Graves' hyperthyroidism. The genes are TRBV7-2 and TRBJ1-2; D gene ambiguous. The CDR3 loop is CASSLVYNYGYTF. CDR3 nucleotide sequence: TGTGCCAGCAGCTTAGTATATAACTATGGCTACACCTTC.